In its sample, the clone carrying this T cell receptor beta chain was seen many times. Its antigen is unidentified. V was cut by 2 bases and J by 1 base, with 7 bases left in between. Germline CDR1 reads SGHRS; CDR2 reads YFSETQ. The CDR3 is 13 residues long. This record comes from a study of post-analysis software for immune sequencing data. Study-level points and caveats: Patients had higher frequencies than controls of roughly 5 TRBV segments, including TRBV5-6, TRBV5-1 and TRBV20-1.

Tagging with unique molecular identifiers was a feature of the TCR beta cDNA libraries. TCRdb reanalysed the PCR reads using MiXCR and keeps one entry per CDR3 protein. Among roughly 540,000 distinct CDR3 sequences, 30% to 40% were seen once, and the ten largest hold roughly 6%. The V and J genes are TRBV5-1 and TRBJ2-7; D might be TRBD2 (5 bases). This clonotype was sampled from a girl under 18 with multiple sclerosis. The sample taken for sequencing was blood. Here the CDR3 DNA reads TGCGCCAGCAGCTTAGGGAGTTCCTACGAGCAGTACTTC. Amino acids: CASSLGSSYEQYF. The variable domain in full, completed from reference TRBV5-1 and TRBJ2-7, reads KAGVTQTPRYLIKTRGQQVTLSCSPISGHRSVSWYQQTPGQGLQFLFEYFSETQRNKGNFPGRFSGRQFSNSRSEMNVSTLELGDSALYLCASSLGSSYEQYFGPGTRLTVT.